This paragraph covers one TCR beta chain sequence. This specimen belongs to a study of blood T cell repertoires in COVID-19. Study context: Sources were T cells, B-cell-depleted T cells, or PBMCs; the material itself was cDNA or gDNA.

In germline, CDR1 is GTSNPN, CDR2 SVGIG (reference sequence). The CDR3 totals 13 residues. The V and J ends lost 2 bases and 8 bases respectively, with 12 bases between them. Sequenced by immunoSEQ multiplex PCR; TCRdb stores in-frame clones only, minus some. Of about 300,000 clones listed, 85% to 90% are singletons. The chain links TRBV30 to TRBJ1-4; D is unclear. The TCR comes from a woman between 50 and 59 years old with COVID-19, enrolled during active disease. The sequencing sample was made of peripheral blood. In DNA, the CDR3 is TGTGCCTGGAGTCGGGTGTCGGGGGAAAAACTGTTTTTT. Residues: CAWSRVSGEKLFF.